Listed below are T cell receptor beta chains from one sample, sequenced in a study of CD8+ T cells in alopecia areata. Only in-frame clones appear in the TCRdb table, and some are missing; sequencing was by immunoSEQ multiplex PCR. The table lists over 100,000 clones, around 53% of them singletons. The sequencing here drew on CD8+ T cells sorted from blood, taken at week 24, from a patient treated with tofacitinib. The receptors stem from a human donor with alopecia areata. Each CDR3 is given with its conserved first and last residue. Fields, in order: J gene, clone size, D gene, V gene, CDR3 DNA, CDR3 protein. A D gene is named only where the DNA matches it firmly. A clone size is listed for some rows: how often the clone was seen (once, few, many), or a class if it is expanded.

J gene: TRBJ2-1; clone size: few; D gene: TRBD1; V gene: TRBV9; CDR3 DNA: TGTGCCAGCAGCGTGAGGACAGGGACGACGAATGAGCAGTTCTTC; CDR3 protein: CASSVRTGTTNEQFF
J gene: TRBJ2-7; clone size: -; D gene: TRBD1; V gene: TRBV25-1; CDR3 DNA: TGTGCCACCGCCGGGACAGGGGGCGGCTACGAGCAGTACTTC; CDR3 protein: CATAGTGGGYEQYF
J gene: TRBJ1-5; clone size: -; D gene: -; V gene: TRBV5-6; CDR3 DNA: TGTGCCAGCAGCTCGTGGACGGGGAATCAGCCCCAGCATTTT; CDR3 protein: CASSSWTGNQPQHF
J gene: TRBJ2-3; clone size: -; D gene: TRBD1; V gene: TRBV30; CDR3 DNA: TGTGCCTGGAAGCGGGACAGGGTGCAGTATTTT; CDR3 protein: CAWKRDRVQYF
J gene: TRBJ1-1; clone size: -; D gene: -; V gene: TRBV29-1; CDR3 DNA: TGCAGCGTGGGGGGACGGGTGGAAGCTTTCTTT; CDR3 protein: CSVGGRVEAFF
J gene: TRBJ2-1; clone size: -; D gene: TRBD2; V gene: TRBV19; CDR3 DNA: TGTGCCACCTGGAGCGGGGGGATCTACAATGAGCAGTTCTTC; CDR3 protein: CATWSGGIYNEQFF
J gene: TRBJ2-3; clone size: few; D gene: -; V gene: TRBV6-6; CDR3 DNA: TGTGCCAGCATCCCAGGGTCGGGGCCAGATACGCAGTATTTT; CDR3 protein: CASIPGSGPDTQYF
J gene: TRBJ1-1; clone size: once; D gene: TRBD1; V gene: TRBV4-1; CDR3 DNA: TGCGCCAGCAGCCCCAGGGGGGGGAACACTGAAGCTTTCTTT; CDR3 protein: CASSPRGGNTEAFF
J gene: TRBJ2-7; clone size: -; D gene: -; V gene: TRBV5-6; CDR3 DNA: TGTGCCAGCAGCAGCAAACAGGGAAGGACCTACGAGCAGTACTTC; CDR3 protein: CASSSKQGRTYEQYF
J gene: TRBJ2-7; clone size: -; D gene: -; V gene: TRBV10-3; CDR3 DNA: TGTGCCATCAGTGACGAGCCCTACGAGCAGTACTTC; CDR3 protein: CAISDEPYEQYF
J gene: TRBJ1-2; clone size: -; D gene: -; V gene: TRBV19; CDR3 DNA: TGTGCCAGTACCCAAGGTATAGGGGATTACAGTGGCTACACCTTC; CDR3 protein: CASTQGIGDYSGYTF
J gene: TRBJ2-5; clone size: -; D gene: TRBD1; V gene: TRBV7-9; CDR3 DNA: TGTGCCAGCAGCCCAGGGACAGGGAAAGAGACCCAGTACTTC; CDR3 protein: CASSPGTGKETQYF
J gene: TRBJ2-7; clone size: few; D gene: -; V gene: TRBV6-1; CDR3 DNA: TGTGCCAGCAGTTTATCCACAGGGTTCTACGAGCAGTACTTC; CDR3 protein: CASSLSTGFYEQYF
J gene: TRBJ2-7; clone size: -; D gene: TRBD1; V gene: TRBV13; CDR3 DNA: TGTGCCAGCAGCCTCCCGGGACAGGGACGAAACGAGCAGTACTTC; CDR3 protein: CASSLPGQGRNEQYF
J gene: TRBJ2-2; clone size: -; D gene: -; V gene: TRBV14; CDR3 DNA: TGTGTCAGCAGCCCGGCAGGGAACACCGGGGAGCTGTTTTTT; CDR3 protein: CVSSPAGNTGELFF
J gene: TRBJ2-1; clone size: -; D gene: -; V gene: TRBV9; CDR3 DNA: TGTGCCAGCAGCGTAGAGGATCAACACAGCGAGATCTACAATGAGCAGTTCTTC; CDR3 protein: CASSVEDQHSEIYNEQFF
J gene: TRBJ2-5; clone size: -; D gene: TRBD1; V gene: TRBV25-1; CDR3 DNA: TGTGCCAGCAGTGTTACAGGGGGCAGGGAGACCCAGTACTTC; CDR3 protein: CASSVTGGRETQYF
J gene: TRBJ1-2; clone size: few; D gene: -; V gene: TRBV12-5; CDR3 DNA: TGTGCTAGTGGTTTGACAGGGAACTATGGCTACACCTTC; CDR3 protein: CASGLTGNYGYTF
J gene: TRBJ1-2; clone size: -; D gene: -; V gene: TRBV30; CDR3 DNA: TGTGGTACCGGGACATCAGCTAACTATGGCTACACCTTC; CDR3 protein: CGTGTSANYGYTF
J gene: TRBJ1-5; clone size: -; D gene: -; V gene: TRBV19; CDR3 DNA: TGTGCCAGTAGTATCCGGGACACTAATCAGCCCCAGCATTTT; CDR3 protein: CASSIRDTNQPQHF
J gene: TRBJ1-4; clone size: -; D gene: TRBD1; V gene: TRBV7-6; CDR3 DNA: TGTGCCAGCAGCTTCTGGGACAGGAAAAGCGGAAAACTGTTTTTT; CDR3 protein: CASSFWDRKSGKLFF
J gene: TRBJ2-7; clone size: -; D gene: -; V gene: TRBV21-1; CDR3 DNA: TGTGCCAGCAGCACCCCCCCCCGGGGCACCCACTCCTACGAGCAGTACTTC; CDR3 protein: CASSTPPRGTHSYEQYF
J gene: TRBJ2-5; clone size: few; D gene: -; V gene: TRBV4-2; CDR3 DNA: TGTGCCAGCAGCCAAGCGCGGGGTAGCCAAGAGACCCAGTACTTC; CDR3 protein: CASSQARGSQETQYF
J gene: TRBJ1-1; clone size: -; D gene: -; V gene: TRBV30; CDR3 DNA: TGTGCCTGGACCCTCCTCGGGGGCGAAGCTTTCTTT; CDR3 protein: CAWTLLGGEAFF
J gene: TRBJ1-6; clone size: -; D gene: -; V gene: TRBV7-9; CDR3 DNA: TGTGCCAGCAGCCTCCCGGGGAGGGCTGGGGTTTCACCCCTCCACTTT; CDR3 protein: CASSLPGRAGVSPLHF
J gene: TRBJ2-7; clone size: few; D gene: -; V gene: TRBV12-5; CDR3 DNA: TGTGCTAGTGGTTTGCTGGCTGCGGGACACGAGCAGTACTTC; CDR3 protein: CASGLLAAGHEQYF
J gene: TRBJ2-7; clone size: -; D gene: TRBD1; V gene: TRBV30; CDR3 DNA: TGTGCCTGGGGATCCGGGACAGGAACCTACGAGCAGTACTTC; CDR3 protein: CAWGSGTGTYEQYF
J gene: TRBJ1-6; clone size: -; D gene: -; V gene: TRBV6-6; CDR3 DNA: TGTGCCAGCACCGGGCTTCTGGATTCACCCCTCCACTTT; CDR3 protein: CASTGLLDSPLHF
J gene: TRBJ1-4; clone size: -; D gene: TRBD1; V gene: TRBV27; CDR3 DNA: TGTGCCAGCAGTTTGCTTACAGGGGAAACTAATGAAAAACTGTTTTTT; CDR3 protein: CASSLLTGETNEKLFF
J gene: TRBJ1-1; clone size: -; D gene: -; V gene: TRBV30; CDR3 DNA: TGTGCCTGGAGTGTGGACGTTGGCACTGAAGCTTTCTTT; CDR3 protein: CAWSVDVGTEAFF
J gene: TRBJ2-2; clone size: once; D gene: TRBD2; V gene: TRBV4-3; CDR3 DNA: TGCGCCAGCCGGGAGGAAAACACCGGGGAGCTGTTTTTT; CDR3 protein: CASREENTGELFF
J gene: TRBJ2-3; clone size: -; D gene: TRBD2; V gene: TRBV7-2; CDR3 DNA: TGTGCCAGCAGCCTCCGCCGGGACTATCGCACAGATACGCAGTATTTT; CDR3 protein: CASSLRRDYRTDTQYF
J gene: TRBJ2-2; clone size: -; D gene: TRBD1; V gene: TRBV4-2; CDR3 DNA: TGTGCCAGCAGCCTCCGGACAGGGGTGGTCGGGGAGCTGTTTTTT; CDR3 protein: CASSLRTGVVGELFF
J gene: TRBJ2-7; clone size: few; D gene: -; V gene: TRBV7-9; CDR3 DNA: TGTGCCAGCAGCTTATATGAAGGGGGACACACCACCTACGAGCAGTACTTC; CDR3 protein: CASSLYEGGHTTYEQYF
J gene: TRBJ2-7; clone size: few; D gene: -; V gene: TRBV29-1; CDR3 DNA: TGCAGCGTTGAAGGGAGCAGTCACTACGAGCAGTACTTC; CDR3 protein: CSVEGSSHYEQYF
J gene: TRBJ1-1; clone size: few; D gene: -; V gene: TRBV29-1; CDR3 DNA: TGCAGCATGATGGCAGACACTGAAGCTTTCTTT; CDR3 protein: CSMMADTEAFF
J gene: TRBJ2-3; clone size: few; D gene: -; V gene: TRBV29-1; CDR3 DNA: TGCAGCGTTGGGTCAGGTGAGCAGGATACGCAGTATTTT; CDR3 protein: CSVGSGEQDTQYF
J gene: TRBJ1-2; clone size: -; D gene: -; V gene: TRBV13; CDR3 DNA: TGTGCCAGCAGCTTAGGGCAGGGGACCGTCGTTGGCTACACCTTC; CDR3 protein: CASSLGQGTVVGYTF
J gene: TRBJ1-3; clone size: few; D gene: -; V gene: TRBV13; CDR3 DNA: TGTGCCAGCAGCCACGCAGTAACCTCTGGAAACACCATATATTTT; CDR3 protein: CASSHAVTSGNTIYF
J gene: TRBJ1-1; clone size: -; D gene: -; V gene: TRBV19; CDR3 DNA: TGTGCCAGTAGTATTGCCAGGTACACTGAAGCTTTCTTT; CDR3 protein: CASSIARYTEAFF
J gene: TRBJ1-2; clone size: -; D gene: -; V gene: TRBV30; CDR3 DNA: TGTGCCTGGATCGCGGCAAACTCCATCTATGGCTACACCTTC; CDR3 protein: CAWIAANSIYGYTF
J gene: TRBJ2-7; clone size: -; D gene: -; V gene: TRBV19; CDR3 DNA: TGTGCCAGTAGTTTGGACAGCACCTACGAGCAGTACTTC; CDR3 protein: CASSLDSTYEQYF
J gene: TRBJ2-7; clone size: -; D gene: -; V gene: TRBV5-6; CDR3 DNA: TGTGCCAGCAGGTACATGGGGGATACCTACGAGCAGTACTTC; CDR3 protein: CASRYMGDTYEQYF
J gene: TRBJ1-1; clone size: -; D gene: TRBD1; V gene: TRBV6-5; CDR3 DNA: TGTGCCAGCAGTCAGGACAGGGGACCTGAAGCTTTCTTT; CDR3 protein: CASSQDRGPEAFF
J gene: TRBJ2-7; clone size: -; D gene: TRBD1; V gene: TRBV30; CDR3 DNA: TGTGCCTGGGAATTGGGACAGGGGCCCTACGAGCAGTACTTC; CDR3 protein: CAWELGQGPYEQYF
J gene: TRBJ1-1; clone size: -; D gene: -; V gene: TRBV5-4; CDR3 DNA: TGTGCCAGCAGCTTGGGAGGGCCAAACACTGAAGCTTTCTTT; CDR3 protein: CASSLGGPNTEAFF
J gene: TRBJ2-3; clone size: -; D gene: -; V gene: TRBV9; CDR3 DNA: TGTGCCAGCAGCGTAGATCCCCTTCAGGGCACAGATACGCAGTATTTT; CDR3 protein: CASSVDPLQGTDTQYF
J gene: TRBJ2-2; clone size: -; D gene: -; V gene: TRBV7-2; CDR3 DNA: TGTGCCAGCAGCTTAGTTCCCAGGGCCCCGGGCACCGGGGAGCTGTTTTTT; CDR3 protein: CASSLVPRAPGTGELFF
J gene: TRBJ2-2; clone size: -; D gene: -; V gene: TRBV10-3; CDR3 DNA: TGTGCCATAACTACAAACACCGGGGAGCTGTTTTTT; CDR3 protein: CAITTNTGELFF
J gene: TRBJ1-2; clone size: -; D gene: -; V gene: TRBV29-1; CDR3 DNA: TGCAGCGTTGTGCCTGGGGACGATGGCTACACCTTC; CDR3 protein: CSVVPGDDGYTF
J gene: TRBJ1-4; clone size: -; D gene: -; V gene: TRBV29-1; CDR3 DNA: TGCAGCGTGGGGGGGGTGGAAAAACTGTTTTTT; CDR3 protein: CSVGGVEKLFF
J gene: TRBJ2-5; clone size: -; D gene: -; V gene: TRBV9; CDR3 DNA: TGTGCCAGCAGCGTCGGTGGGGGGAAAGAGACCCAGTACTTC; CDR3 protein: CASSVGGGKETQYF